This T cell receptor beta chain was sequenced in a study of siplizumab effects on memory and regulatory T cells. Findings of the study overall: No functional test confirmed suppression by proliferating siplizumab-culture Tregs.

Sequencing of each sample assayed 75,000 to 100,000 TCR templates. Profiled with immunoSEQ multiplex PCR; TCRdb holds only in-frame clones, not every one. The sample lists around 95,000 clones, roughly 93% occurring once. Note on this clone: Its cognate antigen is unknown.

Deletions cut 7 bases from V and 6 bases from J, with 23 bases between. The germline gives CDR1 MNHNY, CDR2 SVGAGI (reference sequence). The CDR3 consists of 16 residues. The receptor was isolated from a human donor in good health. Sequencing was performed on non-Treg CD4+ T cells sorted from blood. The rearrangement uses TRBV6-6 and TRBJ2-3, with D tentatively TRBD2 (6 bases). Written as DNA, the CDR3 is TGTGCCAGCATTCCGCGGGACGGAGTTAATCTGGATACGCAGTATTTT. Translating it yields CASIPRDGVNLDTQYF.